The entry below gives a single T cell receptor (beta chain) sequence along with its context. Its antigen is currently not known. No clone much larger than this one lies a single base away; base qualities are absent. These data come from a study of response to subunit inactivated influenza vaccine (dated by TCRdb to 2016 to 2019). At the level of the whole study: To follow how T cells responded to a trivalent subunit inactivated influenza vaccine, the researchers relied on deep quantitative profiling of the T cell receptor repertoire.

Libraries were prepared through RT-PCR. The sequencer listed for this sample is Illumina HiSeq 2500. The public reads were run again by TCRdb, first through fastp at Q25 and then through MiXCR, and only productive beta chains were kept. Every distinct CDR3 protein forms one entry, paired with its most common genes and DNA. This sample comprises hundreds of thousands of distinct CDR3 sequences, around 8% of them detected only once. The ten top clones hold 10% to 15% of the sample. General findings and caveats noted by the study authors: The authors suggested that each seasonal influenza vaccination may recruit only a limited number of new T cells.

The germline ends are 7 bases apart after V is trimmed by 2 bases and J by 1 base. The CDR3 goes from the cysteine to the phenylalanine over 14 residues. The DNA shown is the 42-base CDR3, in frame from base 1. CDR1 SGHKS and CDR2 YYEKEE were looked up in the germline V gene (reference sequence). This receptor was identified in a man aged 45-69 years who received an inactivated influenza vaccine. Donor details come from another sample of the same person, matched by shared clones. The sample in question was PBMCs from blood, obtained roughly 24 months after vaccination. In this chain, TRBV5-5 is recombined with TRBJ1-5; D gene: possibly TRBD1, on 6 matching bases. CDR3 protein: CASSFTGSNQPQHF. The base sequence is TGTGCCAGCAGCTTCACAGGGAGCAATCAGCCCCAGCATTTT.